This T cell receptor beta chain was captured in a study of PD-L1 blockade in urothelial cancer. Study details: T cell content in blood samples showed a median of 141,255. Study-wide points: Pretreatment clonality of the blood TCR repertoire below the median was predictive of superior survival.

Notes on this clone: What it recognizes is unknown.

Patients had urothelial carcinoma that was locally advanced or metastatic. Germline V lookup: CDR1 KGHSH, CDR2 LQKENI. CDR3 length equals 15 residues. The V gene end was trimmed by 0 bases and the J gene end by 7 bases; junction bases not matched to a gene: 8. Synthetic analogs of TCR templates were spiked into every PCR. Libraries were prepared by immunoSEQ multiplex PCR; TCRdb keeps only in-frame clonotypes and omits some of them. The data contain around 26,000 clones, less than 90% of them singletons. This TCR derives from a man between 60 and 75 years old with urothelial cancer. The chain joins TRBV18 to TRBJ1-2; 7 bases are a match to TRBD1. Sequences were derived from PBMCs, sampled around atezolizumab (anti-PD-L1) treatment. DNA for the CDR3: TGTGCCAGCTCACCACCGGGTTACAGGGGTGGTGGCTACACCTTC. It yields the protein CASSPPGYRGGGYTF.